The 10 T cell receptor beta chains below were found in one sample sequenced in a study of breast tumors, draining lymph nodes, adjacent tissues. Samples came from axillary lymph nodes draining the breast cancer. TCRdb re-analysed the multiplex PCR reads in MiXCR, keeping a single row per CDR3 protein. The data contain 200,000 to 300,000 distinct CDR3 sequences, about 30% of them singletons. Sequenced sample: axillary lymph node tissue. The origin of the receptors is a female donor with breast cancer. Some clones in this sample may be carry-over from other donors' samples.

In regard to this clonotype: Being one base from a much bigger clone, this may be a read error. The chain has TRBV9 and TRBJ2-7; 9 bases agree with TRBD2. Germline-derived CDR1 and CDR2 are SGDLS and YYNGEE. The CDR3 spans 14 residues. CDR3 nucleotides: TGTGCCAGCAGCGTAGTAGCGGGAGCCACCGAGCAGTCCTTC. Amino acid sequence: CASSVVAGATEQSF.

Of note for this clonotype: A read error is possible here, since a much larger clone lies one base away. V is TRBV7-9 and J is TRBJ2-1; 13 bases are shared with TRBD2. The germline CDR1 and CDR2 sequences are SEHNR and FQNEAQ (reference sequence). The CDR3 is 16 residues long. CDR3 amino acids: CAGSVLAGGLNNEQFF. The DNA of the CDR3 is TGTGCCGGCAGCGTACTAGCGGGAGGGTTGAACAATGAGCAGTTCTTC.

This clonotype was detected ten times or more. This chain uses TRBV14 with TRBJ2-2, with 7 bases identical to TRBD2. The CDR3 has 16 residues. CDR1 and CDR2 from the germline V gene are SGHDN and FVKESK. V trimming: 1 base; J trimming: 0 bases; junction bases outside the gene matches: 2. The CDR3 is CASSQAGGPNTGELFF. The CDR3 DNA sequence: TGTGCCAGCAGCCAAGCGGGGGGACCGAACACCGGGGAGCTGTTTTTT.

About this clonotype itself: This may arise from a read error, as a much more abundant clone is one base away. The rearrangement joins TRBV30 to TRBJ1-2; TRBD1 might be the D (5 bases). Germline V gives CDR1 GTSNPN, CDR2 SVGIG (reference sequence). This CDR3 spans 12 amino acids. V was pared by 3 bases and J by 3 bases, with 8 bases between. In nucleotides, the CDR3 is TGTGCCTGGAGGACGGGGGACTATGGCTACACCTTC. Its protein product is CAWRTGDYGYTF.

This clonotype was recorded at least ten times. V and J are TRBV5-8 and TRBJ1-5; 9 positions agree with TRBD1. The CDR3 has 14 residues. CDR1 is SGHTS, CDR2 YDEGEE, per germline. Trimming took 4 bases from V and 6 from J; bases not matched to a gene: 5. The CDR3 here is CASSAGQGGQPQHF. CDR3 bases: TGTGCCAGCAGCGCGGGACAGGGAGGTCAGCCCCAGCATTTT.

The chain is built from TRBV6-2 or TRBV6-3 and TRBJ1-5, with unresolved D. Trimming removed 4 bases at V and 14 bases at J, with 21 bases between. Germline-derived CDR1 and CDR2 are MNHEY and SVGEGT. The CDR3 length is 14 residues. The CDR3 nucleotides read TGTGCCAGCAGTTCTGAATATCGAACAGCCCACGAGCATTTT. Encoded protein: CASSSEYRTAHEHF.

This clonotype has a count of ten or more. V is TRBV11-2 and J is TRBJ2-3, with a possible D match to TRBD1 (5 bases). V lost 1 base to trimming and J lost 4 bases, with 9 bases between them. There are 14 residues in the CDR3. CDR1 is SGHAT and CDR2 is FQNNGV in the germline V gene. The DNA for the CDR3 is TGTGCCAGCAGCTTAGGGACAACTGCAGATACGCAGTATTTT. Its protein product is CASSLGTTADTQYF. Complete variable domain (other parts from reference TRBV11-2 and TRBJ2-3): EAGVAQSPRYKIIEKRQSVAFWCNPISGHATLYWYQQILGQGPKLLIQFQNNGVVDDSQLPKDRFSAERLKGVDSTLKIQPAKLEDSAVYLCASSLGTTADTQYFGPGTRLTVL.

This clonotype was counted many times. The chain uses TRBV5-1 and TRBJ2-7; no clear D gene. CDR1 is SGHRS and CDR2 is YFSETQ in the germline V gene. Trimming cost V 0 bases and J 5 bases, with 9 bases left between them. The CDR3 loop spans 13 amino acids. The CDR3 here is CASSLEPRHEQYF. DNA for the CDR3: TGCGCCAGCAGCTTGGAACCCAGACACGAGCAGTACTTC.

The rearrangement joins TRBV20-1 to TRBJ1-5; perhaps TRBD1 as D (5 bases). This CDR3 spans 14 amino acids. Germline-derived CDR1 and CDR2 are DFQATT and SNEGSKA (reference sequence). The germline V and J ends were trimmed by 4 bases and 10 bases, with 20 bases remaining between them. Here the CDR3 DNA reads TGCAGTGCTAAAGACAGTAATAGCAATCCTCCCCAGCATTTT. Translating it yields CSAKDSNSNPPQHF.

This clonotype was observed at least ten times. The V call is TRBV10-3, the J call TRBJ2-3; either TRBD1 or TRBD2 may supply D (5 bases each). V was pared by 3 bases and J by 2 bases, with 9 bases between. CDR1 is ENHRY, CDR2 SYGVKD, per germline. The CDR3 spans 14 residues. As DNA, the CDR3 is TGTGCCATCAGTGATGGGGGACCCACAGATACGCAGTATTTT. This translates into CAISDGGPTDTQYF.